The 2 T cell receptor beta chains listed next were all sequenced from one sample in a study of Tregs in tolerant kidney transplant recipients. This table comes from immunoSEQ multiplex PCR, and its TCRdb copy is limited to in-frame clones, with some not included. This sample carries tens of thousands of clones, less than 90% of them seen once, and the ten largest clones take about 4.7%. Material for sequencing was CD4+ T cells from blood. All receptors derive from a human donor in good health.

This rearrangement joins TRBV4-3 to TRBJ1-4; no reliable D call. The germline V gene has CDR1 LGHNA and CDR2 YSLEER. The CDR3 spans 13 residues. Trimming took 0 bases from V and 8 from J, leaving 7 bases between them. CDR3 loop: CASSQDGREKLFF. The CDR3, as DNA: TGCGCCAGCAGCCAAGATGGTAGGGAAAAACTGTTTTTT.

Only one count was recorded for this clone. The chain has TRBV6-5 and TRBJ1-2; D is unresolved. The CDR3 spans 14 residues. Germline CDR1 and CDR2: MNHEY and SVGAGI. The V gene lost 5 bases and the J gene lost 1 base, with 11 bases spanning the gap. The CDR3 nucleotides are TGTGCCAGCAGTCGGTCCAGGAGTAACTATGGCTACACCTTC. Protein: CASSRSRSNYGYTF.